These 27 T cell receptor beta chains originate from one sample sequenced in a study of cytomegalovirus exposure and HLA in healthy donors. Primers: 60 Vbeta forward and 13 Jbeta reverse. Here immunoSEQ multiplex PCR was the method, and the copy in TCRdb shows in-frame clones only, minus some. The table lists roughly 200,000 clones, around 87% of them singletons, with over 1% in the top ten. Source material: PBMCs. Receptors originate from a man aged 25 to 40 in good health and CMV-seronegative.

The chain has TRBV5-1 and TRBJ2-7, with D perhaps TRBD1 (6 bases). V lost 7 bases, J lost 2 bases, and 16 bases lay in between. The V gene's germline CDR1 is SGHRS and CDR2 YFSETQ. The CDR3 sequence is 14 residues long. In DNA form, the CDR3 reads TGCGCCAGCTCCTCCACAGGGCGGACCTACGAGCAGTACTTC. Protein: CASSSTGRTYEQYF.

This chain links TRBV27 with TRBJ2-3; TRBD2 matches at 10 bases. Germline V gives CDR1 MNHEY, CDR2 SMNVEV (reference sequence). V dropped 3 bases and J dropped 2; count of bases not matched to a gene: 5. The CDR3 contains 16 residues. CDR3 protein: CASSFGLAVNTDTQYF. CDR3 DNA: TGTGCCAGCAGTTTCGGACTAGCGGTAAACACAGATACGCAGTATTTT.

This chain connects TRBV6-6 to TRBJ2-7; D may be TRBD1 (5 bases). Germline CDR1 is MNHNY and CDR2 is SVGAGI (reference sequence). The CDR3 loop spans 13 amino acids. V lost 2 bases to trimming and J lost 7 bases, with 12 bases between them. The CDR3: CASSYMAGREQYF. The CDR3 nucleotides are TGTGCCAGCAGTTACATGGCAGGGCGGGAGCAGTACTTC.

This chain connects TRBV7-2 to TRBJ2-7; 14 nucleotides match TRBD2. With V trimmed by 2 bases and J by 4 bases, 1 base remained unmatched. The CDR3 extends over 15 amino acids. The germline V gene encodes CDR1 SGHTA and CDR2 FQGNSA. The CDR3 region is CASSLRTSGGYEQYF. DNA for the CDR3: TGTGCCAGCAGCTTACGGACTAGCGGGGGGTACGAGCAGTACTTC.

The chain recombines TRBV5-4 with TRBJ1-6, with 9 bases that match TRBD1. The length of the CDR3 is 16 residues. The trim removed 0 bases at V and 11 bases at J, leaving 9 bases unmatched. The germline gives CDR1 SGHNT, CDR2 YYREEE (reference sequence). CDR3 in amino acids: CASSLATGGAEPPLHF. The CDR3 DNA is TGTGCCAGCAGCTTGGCCACAGGGGGCGCGGAGCCACCCCTCCACTTT. Looking up the rest from reference TRBV5-4 and TRBJ1-6 gives the full variable domain: ETGVTQSPTHLIKTRGQQVTLRCSSQSGHNTVSWYQQALGQGPQFIFQYYREEENGRGNFPPRFSGLQFPNYSSELNVNALELDDSALYLCASSLATGGAEPPLHFGNGTRLTVT.

The gene calls are TRBV12-5 and TRBJ2-2; 10 nucleotides match TRBD1. Germline-derived CDR1 and CDR2 are LGHNT and FRNRAP. CDR3 size: 15 residues. The trim removed 6 bases at V and 5 bases at J, leaving 6 bases unmatched. CDR3 sequence reads: CASGVGTGETGELFF. CDR3 coding DNA: TGTGCTAGTGGGGTGGGGACAGGGGAGACCGGGGAGCTGTTTTTT.

V gene TRBV9 combines with J gene TRBJ1-1; TRBD1 is a possible D gene (5 bases). Trimming removed 0 bases at V and 1 base at J, with 13 bases between. This CDR3 is built from 16 residues. Germline CDR1 SGDLS, CDR2 YYNGEE. In DNA, the CDR3 is TGTGCCAGCAGCGTAGTTATGGCAGGGCCGAACACTGAAGCTTTCTTT. It codes for CASSVVMAGPNTEAFF.

The chain employs TRBV5-1 and TRBJ2-3; the D is unclear. V was shortened by 3 bases and J by 8 bases, with 10 bases between the two germline ends. The CDR3 consists of 12 residues. In germline, CDR1 is SGHRS, CDR2 YFSETQ. CDR3 sequence (DNA): TGCGCCAGCAGCTCATCCTCGGGTACGCAGTATTTT. The encoded protein is CASSSSSGTQYF.

V usage is TRBV5-1 and J usage is TRBJ1-2, with D unresolved. In germline, CDR1 is SGHRS, CDR2 YFSETQ. The CDR3 has 13 amino acids. Trimming took off 4 bases at V and 7 bases at J, with 14 bases between the two ends. This CDR3 reads CASSSPTLVGYTF. The CDR3 coding sequence is TGCGCCAGCAGCAGCCCTACCCTCGTTGGCTACACCTTC.

CDR3 residues: CAIKTGDNNEQFF. The CDR3 DNA is TGTGCCATCAAGACAGGGGACAACAATGAGCAGTTCTTC. The V gene is TRBV10-3, the J gene TRBJ2-1; 8 nucleotides match TRBD1. Germline-derived CDR1 and CDR2 are ENHRY and SYGVKD. The length of the CDR3 is 13 residues. The junction had 4 bases not matched to a gene; V was cut back by 7 bases and J by 5 bases.

The V and J genes are TRBV9 and TRBJ2-1; 8 nucleotides agree with TRBD2. The CDR3 runs 14 residues. The V segment lost 4 bases and the J segment 6 bases; nucleotides outside the gene matches: 6. CDR1 and CDR2 from the germline V gene are SGDLS and YYNGEE. Here the CDR3 DNA reads TGTGCCAGCAGCCTTAAGGCGGGGGGCAATGAGCAGTTCTTC. Translated, it gives CASSLKAGGNEQFF. The variable domain in full, completed from reference TRBV9 and TRBJ2-1, reads DSGVTQTPKHLITATGQRVTLRCSPRSGDLSVYWYQQSLDQGLQFLIQYYNGEERAKGNILERFSAQQFPDLHSELNLSSLELGDSALYFCASSLKAGGNEQFFGPGTRLTVL.

The rearrangement uses TRBV28 and TRBJ1-6; TRBD1 agrees at 7 bases. Germline V lookup: CDR1 MDHEN, CDR2 SYDVKM. This CDR3 is built from 14 residues. With 6 bases clipped from V and 7 bases from J, the junction kept 6 bases outside the gene matches. In DNA form, the CDR3 reads TGTGCCAGCAGCTGGACAGGAGGCAATTCACCCCTCCACTTT. Translation: CASSWTGGNSPLHF. The variable domain in full, completed from reference TRBV28 and TRBJ1-6, reads DVKVTQSSRYLVKRTGEKVFLECVQDMDHENMFWYRQDPGLGLRLIYFSYDVKMKEKGDIPEGYSVSREKKERFSLILESASTNQTSMYLCASSWTGGNSPLHFGNGTRLTVT.

This clone was found a few times. The gene calls are TRBV19 and TRBJ1-1; no clear D. This CDR3 comprises 16 residues. Germline V gene data show CDR1 as LNHDA and CDR2 as SQIVND (reference sequence). Between the trimmed V and J ends, which lost 5 bases and 4 bases, there was a span of 20 bases. CDR3: CASSSRLRGRSTEAFF. CDR3 bases: TGTGCCAGTAGTTCCCGGTTGAGAGGGCGGAGCACTGAAGCTTTCTTT. Combining the CDR3 with reference TRBV19 and TRBJ1-1 gives the whole variable domain DGGITQSPKYLFRKEGQNVTLSCEQNLNHDAMYWYRQDPGQGLRLIYYSQIVNDFQKGDIAEGYSVSREKKESFPLTVTSAQKNPTAFYLCASSSRLRGRSTEAFFGQGTRLTVV.

This chain joins TRBV5-1 and TRBJ2-1, with D perhaps matching TRBD2 (6 bases). Germline V lookup: CDR1 SGHRS, CDR2 YFSETQ. CDR3 length: 16 amino acids. Between the trimmed V and J ends, which lost 0 bases and 6 bases, there was a span of 16 bases. CDR3 sequence reads: CASSLAATLALNEQFF. For the CDR3, the DNA is TGCGCCAGCAGCTTGGCAGCGACACTAGCCCTCAATGAGCAGTTCTTC.

This chain uses TRBV5-1 with TRBJ2-5; D perhaps matches TRBD1 (5 bases). The CDR3 spans 14 residues. Germline CDR1 reads SGHRS; CDR2 reads YFSETQ. V was trimmed by 0 bases and J by 5 bases, leaving 11 bases between them. For the CDR3, the DNA is TGCGCCAGCAGCTTGGCGGTGGGGCCGGAGACCCAGTACTTC. As protein: CASSLAVGPETQYF.

J is TRBJ2-7 and V is TRBV30; TRBD2 aligns across 7 bases. Germline CDR1 reads GTSNPN; CDR2 reads SVGIG (reference sequence). V was pared by 4 bases and J by 2 bases, with 20 bases of the junction left unmatched. There are 18 residues in the CDR3. This CDR3 is CAWTGARIAGGGAYEQYF. The DNA of the CDR3 is TGTGCCTGGACGGGCGCTCGGATTGCCGGCGGGGGAGCCTACGAGCAGTACTTC.

The chain uses TRBV6-1 and TRBJ1-4; D is undetermined. CDR1 and CDR2 from the germline V gene are MNHNS and SASEGT. This CDR3 has 18 residues. Trimming shortened V by 3 bases and J by 5 bases, and 22 bases separated the two germline ends. The CDR3 spells CASSDCPSLLVDNEKLFF. The CDR3 coding sequence is TGTGCCAGCAGTGACTGTCCAAGTCTCCTAGTCGACAATGAAAAACTGTTTTTT.

The genes are TRBV4-2 and TRBJ1-2; D uncertain. Trimming removed 1 base at V and 8 bases at J, with 14 bases between. Germline V CDR1 and CDR2: LGHNA, YNFKEQ. CDR3 length: 14 amino acids. CDR3 in amino acids: CASSQGPGSPGYTF. CDR3 nucleotides: TGTGCCAGCAGCCAAGGCCCGGGATCCCCCGGCTACACCTTC.

The genes are TRBV2 and TRBJ2-7; 9 bases fit TRBD1. This CDR3 is 14 amino acids long. J gave up 9 bases and V 6 bases, and 12 bases lay outside the gene matches. The germline gives CDR1 SNHLY, CDR2 FYNNEI. This CDR3 reads CASRIQGALRGQYF. CDR3 DNA sequence: TGTGCCAGCAGGATACAGGGGGCCCTTAGAGGGCAGTACTTC.

The chain combines TRBV5-1 with TRBJ2-1, with 9 positions matching TRBD1. Germline V gene data show CDR1 as SGHRS and CDR2 as YFSETQ. Trimming at V came to 4 bases and at J to 2 bases, leaving 4 bases not matched to a gene. The CDR3 spans 15 residues. The chain's CDR3 is CASSGGTGTYNEQFF. CDR3 bases: TGCGCCAGCAGCGGGGGGACAGGGACCTACAATGAGCAGTTCTTC.

The gene calls are TRBV11-2 and TRBJ1-3; possible D gene TRBD1, 6 bases. The ends were cut back, 3 bases at V and 0 bases at J, with 9 bases in the middle. Looked up from germline, CDR1 is SGHAT and CDR2 is FQNNGV. This CDR3 spans 15 amino acids. DNA of the CDR3: TGTGCCAGCAGCTTCGCAGGGGTCTCTGGAAACACCATATATTTT. Residues: CASSFAGVSGNTIYF.

The table lists this clone with a count of one. The chain carries TRBV4-1 and TRBJ2-1; D is possibly TRBD2 (6 bases). CDR3 length: 15 residues. V lost 2 bases and J lost 0, with 8 bases in between. The germline V gene encodes CDR1 MGHRA and CDR2 YSYEKL. In DNA, the CDR3 is TGCGCCAGCAGCCAATACGGGAGCTCCTACAATGAGCAGTTCTTC. Its translation is CASSQYGSSYNEQFF.

The chain is built from TRBV15 and TRBJ1-6; TRBD1 might be the D (5 bases). The CDR3 totals 15 residues. CDR1 and CDR2 (germline): LNHNV, YYDKDF (reference sequence). The germline V and J ends were trimmed by 8 bases and 5 bases, with 16 bases remaining between them. In DNA, the CDR3 is TGTGCCACCTCCCATGAAGGGGTGGATAATTCACCCCTCCACTTT. Protein product: CATSHEGVDNSPLHF.

The chain has TRBV5-4 and TRBJ2-5, with 7 bases fitting TRBD2. J was trimmed by 7 bases and V by 4 bases; bases with no gene match: 13. The CDR3 runs 15 residues. CDR1 SGHNT and CDR2 YYREEE come from the germline V gene (reference sequence). The CDR3 DNA reads TGTGCCAGCAGCCTGGGCGGGAGACGGGTCGGGACCCAGTACTTC. It translates to CASSLGGRRVGTQYF.

A single count supports this clone. The chain employs TRBV10-1 and TRBJ2-4; no clear D gene. The CDR3 spans 13 residues. Germline CDR1 is WNHNN and CDR2 is SYGVQD (reference sequence). Trimming pared 3 bases from V and 7 bases from J, leaving 10 bases between. CDR3 protein: CASSDPGVNIQYF. CDR3 nucleotides: TGCGCCAGCAGTGACCCCGGTGTGAACATTCAGTACTTC.

This chain links TRBV6-4 with TRBJ1-4; D is uncertain. In germline, CDR1 is MRHNA, CDR2 SNTAGT. V was shortened by 11 bases and J by 8 bases, with 21 bases between the two germline ends. This CDR3 contains 14 residues. CDR3 nucleotide sequence: TGTGCCCGCGTGCGGCACGAGGAAGAAGAAAAACTGTTTTTT. As protein: CARVRHEEEEKLFF.

This clone has only a few counts. The chain combines TRBV27 with TRBJ2-1, with 9 bases matching TRBD2. This CDR3 region has 16 residues. The V gene end was trimmed by 7 bases and the J gene end by 7 bases; junction bases not matched to a gene: 14. The germline gives CDR1 MNHEY, CDR2 SMNVEV (reference sequence). CDR3 nucleotide sequence: TGTGCCAGCACCCTCTCCGGCCTAGCGGGAAAGAATGAGCAGTTCTTC. Translated: CASTLSGLAGKNEQFF.